This T cell receptor (beta chain) was sequenced for a study of lymphopenia after photon versus proton radiotherapy. The CDR3 totals 13 residues. Trimming removed 6 bases at V and 3 bases at J, with 9 bases between. Per the germline V gene, CDR1 is SGHNT and CDR2 is YYREEE (reference sequence). Study-wide findings and caveats: Relative stability marked proton patients; photon patients lost diversity and naive cells.

Clones were read by immunoSEQ multiplex PCR, and TCRdb kept only the in-frame ones, dropping some. The sample has roughly 30,000 clones; around 90% are singletons. Points on this clone: Antigen: not known.

This rearrangement joins TRBV5-4 to TRBJ1-4; D unclear. The receptor was derived from a woman in her sixties with cholangiocarcinoma. Some clones in this sample may be carry-over from other donors' samples. Specimen: peripheral blood, collected from a patient treated with proton-based radiotherapy. This chain's CDR3 is CASTRRPNEKLFF. CDR3 DNA sequence: TGTGCCAGCACCCGACGACCTAATGAAAAACTGTTTTTT.